This entry describes one T cell receptor beta chain. Seattle patients were enrolled during active infection and followed longitudinally. The data are from a study of blood T cell repertoires in COVID-19. Study as a whole: COVID-19 samples from acute and convalescent phases originated in the United States, Italy and Spain. T cells, B-cell-depleted T cells, or PBMCs supplied cDNA or gDNA.

Authors' data handling: Amplification with reference gene primers provided the estimates of nucleated cell counts. Clones were sequenced by immunoSEQ multiplex PCR, and TCRdb holds only the in-frame ones, with some missing. Clone size and V and J calls were adopted from that table, with D and trimming inferred from the DNA. The data hold roughly 68,000 clones, with roughly 91% observed a single time. Trimming pared 0 bases from V and 3 bases from J, leaving 13 bases between. The CDR3 runs to 15 residues. The germline V gene encodes CDR1 SGDLS and CDR2 YYNGEE. The sample taken for sequencing was peripheral blood. J is TRBJ2-7 and V is TRBV9; no clear D. The receptor's source is a man aged 50-60 years with COVID-19, enrolled during active disease. The CDR3: CASSVGVDMGYEQYF. The DNA of the CDR3 is TGTGCCAGCAGCGTAGGGGTAGACATGGGCTACGAGCAGTACTTC.